Shown below are 32 T cell receptor beta chains from a single sample sequenced in a study of response to subunit inactivated influenza vaccine. TCRdb re-called the RT-PCR reads with MiXCR, one entry per CDR3 protein. The repertoire holds 600,000 to 850,000 distinct CDR3 sequences, with 14% as singletons. Material: PBMCs from blood, obtained 14 to 15 days before vaccination. The receptor set was obtained from a man aged 45 to 65 who received an inactivated influenza vaccine.

The V call is TRBV28, the J call TRBJ2-1; 9 bases align to TRBD1. CDR1 and CDR2 (germline): MDHEN, SYDVKM. Losses at the gene ends were 5 bases for V and 3 bases for J; bases not matched to a gene: 11. CDR3 length equals 17 residues. The CDR3 DNA is TGTGCCAGCAGTCTGCCATCTGGGACAGGGAACTACAATGAGCAGTTCTTC. This gives the protein CASSLPSGTGNYNEQFF.

Only a few counts were recorded for this clonotype. The chain combines TRBV4-3 with TRBJ1-4; D is perhaps TRBD1 (6 bases). V was trimmed by 4 bases and J by 10 bases, leaving 22 bases between them. Per germline, CDR1 LGHNA and CDR2 YSLEER. The CDR3 has 16 amino acids. The CDR3, as DNA: TGCGCCAGCAGCCCTAGCCTGGGACAACACGGGGGAAAACTGTTTTTT. It encodes CASSPSLGQHGGKLFF.

The chain has TRBV29-1 and TRBJ2-1, with 8 bases aligning to TRBD1. The germline V gene encodes CDR1 SQVTM and CDR2 ANQGSEA. The CDR3 has 14 amino acids. Trimming took 2 bases from V and 4 from J; bases not matched to a gene: 4. CDR3 in amino acids: CSVELQGAYNEQFF. In nucleotides, the CDR3 is TGCAGCGTTGAACTCCAGGGGGCGTACAATGAGCAGTTCTTC.

The gene calls are TRBV10-3 and TRBJ2-2; D is perhaps TRBD1 (5 bases). Trimming took 8 bases from V and 1 from J, leaving 5 bases between them. The CDR3 length is 12 residues. Germline CDR1 reads ENHRY; CDR2 reads SYGVKD. CDR3 sequence: CAIQGNTGELFF. CDR3 in DNA: TGTGCCATCCAGGGGAACACCGGGGAGCTGTTTTTT.

This clonotype was observed many times. The V and J genes are TRBV29-1 and TRBJ2-3; D is possibly TRBD2 (5 bases). The CDR3 has 15 residues. V was cut by 0 bases and J by 2 bases, with 12 bases left in between. The V gene's germline CDR1 is SQVTM and CDR2 ANQGSEA. CDR3 in amino acids: CSVEDDWRVTDTQYF. The CDR3 nucleotides are TGCAGCGTTGAAGATGATTGGCGGGTCACAGATACGCAGTATTTT.

The chain uses TRBV6-2 or TRBV6-3 and TRBJ2-3; maybe TRBD1 (6 bases). From germline, CDR1 is MNHEY and CDR2 SVGEGT. Trimming removed 9 bases at V and 1 base at J, with 14 bases between. This CDR3 contains 14 residues. The CDR3 spells CASLTGGGTDTQYF. As DNA, the CDR3 is TGTGCCAGTCTGACAGGTGGCGGCACAGATACGCAGTATTTT.

As concerns this clonotype: This could be a read error, since a much larger clone is one nucleotide away. The J gene is TRBJ2-5, the V gene TRBV5-1; a possible D gene is TRBD1 (6 bases). Germline values: CDR1 SGHRS, CDR2 YFSETQ. The CDR3 spans 15 residues. The V end was cut by 4 bases, the J end by 6 bases, with 19 bases between. The CDR3 region is CASSPSDRTKKTQYF. CDR3 DNA: TGCGCCAGCAGCCCGTCGGACAGAACGAAAAAGACCCAGTACTTC. The full variable domain, in which reference TRBV5-1 and TRBJ2-5 provide the parts outside the CDR3, is KAGVTQTPRYLIKTRGQQVTLSCSPISGHRSVSWYQQTPGQGLQFLFEYFSETQRNKGNFPGRFSGRQFSNSRSEMNVSTLELGDSALYLCASSPSDRTKKTQYFGPGTRLLVL.

The table lists this clonotype with a few counts. The V call is TRBV3-1, the J call TRBJ2-5, with 10 bases matching TRBD2. This CDR3 contains 16 residues. CDR1 and CDR2 from the germline V gene are LGHDT and YNNKEL (reference sequence). J was trimmed by 4 bases and V by 4 bases; bases with no gene match: 9. CDR3 in DNA: TGTGCCAGCAGCCTGGGGACTAGCGTATTAGGAGAGACCCAGTACTTC. Encoded protein: CASSLGTSVLGETQYF.

The rearrangement joins TRBV20-1 to TRBJ1-1, with a possible D match to TRBD1 (6 bases). The V gene lost 6 bases and the J gene lost 3 bases, with 17 bases spanning the gap. Per germline, CDR1 DFQATT and CDR2 SNEGSKA (reference sequence). CDR3 size: 14 residues. The CDR3 region is CSAPLGGADTEAFF. The CDR3 DNA reads TGCAGTGCGCCCTTGGGGGGGGCTGACACTGAAGCTTTCTTT.

This chain uses TRBV7-3 with TRBJ2-2, with TRBD2 as a possible D gene (6 bases). Germline V gene lookup returns CDR1 SGHTA and CDR2 FQGTGA. The ends were cut back, 5 bases at V and 6 bases at J, with 19 bases in the middle. The CDR3 has 16 residues. CDR3 nucleotides: TGTGCCAGCAGCCCCCGCCCGGGAGACGGCGCCGGGGAGCTGTTTTTT. This gives the protein CASSPRPGDGAGELFF.

The V gene is TRBV29-1, the J gene TRBJ2-2, with no clear D. Per germline, CDR1 SQVTM and CDR2 ANQGSEA. V was pared by 5 bases and J by 4 bases, with 14 bases between. There are 14 residues in the CDR3. The CDR3 is CSVLPGLGTGELFF. The DNA of the CDR3 is TGCAGCGTTCTTCCAGGCTTGGGCACCGGGGAGCTGTTTTTT.

The V call is TRBV20-1, the J call TRBJ1-2; D unclear. The germline V and J ends were trimmed by 5 bases and 5 bases, with 15 bases remaining between them. Germline V gene sequence: CDR1 DFQATT, CDR2 SNEGSKA (reference sequence). The CDR3 runs to 13 residues. This CDR3 reads CSAHYPVGYGYTF. The CDR3 bases are TGCAGTGCTCACTACCCGGTAGGGTATGGCTACACCTTC.

This sequence joins TRBV12-3 or TRBV12-4 and TRBJ1-3; 8 nucleotides match TRBD1. This CDR3 contains 17 residues. The J segment lost 0 bases and the V segment lost 1 base, leaving 5 bases of the junction unmatched. CDR3 amino acids: CASSLVPGGVSGNTIYF. DNA for the CDR3: TGTGCCAGCAGTTTAGTCCCAGGGGGCGTCTCTGGAAACACCATATATTTT.

This clonotype was recorded at least ten times. The chain links TRBV7-8 to TRBJ2-5; a possible D gene is TRBD2 (6 bases). V shed 4 bases and J shed 5 bases, with 23 bases lying between them. Germline V gene data show CDR1 as SGHVS and CDR2 as FQNEAQ. This CDR3 spans 17 amino acids. The CDR3 nucleotides read TGTGCCAGCAGCTACACCGGGACTCCATTACAGACGGAGACCCAGTACTTC. Its protein product is CASSYTGTPLQTETQYF.

A note on this clonotype: This may stem from a read error, because a much larger clone lies one nucleotide away. The chain recombines TRBV28 with TRBJ1-5, with 7 bases that match TRBD1. V lost 6 bases and J lost 1; bases outside the gene matches: 6. CDR3 length equals 15 residues. Germline CDR1 and CDR2: MDHEN and SYDVKM. The CDR3 nucleotides are TGTGCCAGCAGGTCGGACAGGTCAAGCAATCAGCCCCAGCATTTT. Its protein is CASRSDRSSNQPQHF.

At least ten counts were recorded for this clonotype. V gene TRBV6-2 or TRBV6-3 combines with J gene TRBJ1-5; 8 bases line up with TRBD1. V lost 6 bases to trimming and J lost 10 bases; unmatched junction nucleotides: 11. Per the germline V gene, CDR1 is MNHEY and CDR2 is SVGEGT. The CDR3 contains 14 residues. The CDR3 protein is CASRLTGDASPQHF. The CDR3 DNA sequence: TGTGCCAGCAGATTGACAGGGGACGCCTCTCCCCAGCATTTT.

In its sample, this clonotype was seen many times. The chain uses TRBV29-1 and TRBJ2-2; 7 nucleotides agree with TRBD1. Losses at the gene ends were 8 bases for V and 2 bases for J; bases not matched to a gene: 8. CDR3 length: 14 amino acids. Per the germline V gene, CDR1 is SQVTM and CDR2 is ANQGSEA. The CDR3 DNA follows: TGCAGCATTCTAAGACAGGGAAACACCGGGGAGCTGTTTTTT. Residues: CSILRQGNTGELFF.

This clonotype was seen a few times. The chain couples TRBV3-1 to TRBJ1-1; the D gene is possibly TRBD1 (6 bases). This CDR3 contains 16 residues. The V end lost 3 bases, the J end lost 1 base, and 15 bases lay between the germline ends. The germline V gene has CDR1 LGHDT and CDR2 YNNKEL (reference sequence). DNA for the CDR3: TGTGCCAGCAGCCACCTCCCGCGGGGACAGAACACTGAAGCTTTCTTT. Protein: CASSHLPRGQNTEAFF. Looking up the rest from reference TRBV3-1 and TRBJ1-1 gives the full variable domain: DTAVSQTPKYLVTQMGNDKSIKCEQNLGHDTMYWYKQDSKKFLKIMFSYNNKELIINETVPNRFSPKSPDKAHLNLHINSLELGDSAVYFCASSHLPRGQNTEAFFGQGTRLTVV.

V usage is TRBV7-9 and J usage is TRBJ2-6; D gene uncertain. Germline loops: CDR1 SEHNR, CDR2 FQNEAQ (reference sequence). V was trimmed by 2 bases and J by 0 bases, leaving 11 bases between them. The CDR3 consists of 17 residues. The DNA for the CDR3 is TGTGCCAGCAGCTTAAAGGAGCATGGCTCTGGGGCCAACGTCCTGACTTTC. Its translation is CASSLKEHGSGANVLTF.

The chain recombines TRBV5-1 with TRBJ2-5; a possible D gene is TRBD1 (5 bases). From germline, CDR1 is SGHRS and CDR2 YFSETQ. The CDR3 contains 13 residues. V was cut by 4 bases and J by 2 bases, with 9 bases left in between. CDR3 protein: CASSGQIQETQYF. CDR3 coding DNA: TGCGCCAGCAGCGGACAAATTCAAGAGACCCAGTACTTC. The full variable domain, its missing parts supplied by reference TRBV5-1 and TRBJ2-5, is KAGVTQTPRYLIKTRGQQVTLSCSPISGHRSVSWYQQTPGQGLQFLFEYFSETQRNKGNFPGRFSGRQFSNSRSEMNVSTLELGDSALYLCASSGQIQETQYFGPGTRLLVL.

This clonotype was observed many times. This chain connects TRBV20-1 to TRBJ1-2; TRBD1 agrees at 8 bases. Trimming took 1 base from V and 5 from J; bases not matched to a gene: 3. Per germline, CDR1 DFQATT and CDR2 SNEGSKA (reference sequence). The CDR3 has 13 amino acids. CDR3 amino acids: CSARAGGVYGYTF. CDR3 sequence (DNA): TGCAGTGCTAGAGCAGGGGGCGTTTATGGCTACACCTTC.

This clonotype has ten or more counts. The J gene is TRBJ1-6, the V gene TRBV7-8; 8 bases map to TRBD1. CDR1 is SGHVS, CDR2 FQNEAQ, per germline. Trimming took 5 bases from V and 3 from J; bases not matched to a gene: 6. The CDR3 loop spans 16 amino acids. The CDR3 nucleotides are TGTGCCAGCAGCGACCGGACAGGGCTCTATAATTCACCCCTCCACTTT. As protein: CASSDRTGLYNSPLHF.

The genes are TRBV14 and TRBJ2-3, with D unclear. The CDR3 totals 12 residues. Trimming pared 1 base from V and 7 bases from J, leaving 6 bases between. The germline gives CDR1 SGHDN, CDR2 FVKESK. CDR3 loop: CASSQVTNTQYF. The CDR3 coding sequence is TGTGCCAGCAGCCAAGTAACGAATACGCAGTATTTT.

The CDR3 DNA reads as TGTGCCAGCAGCCAATGGGGGACACTTCCACTAGTGCAGTACTTC. Its protein is CASSQWGTLPLVQYF. The chain employs TRBV14 and TRBJ2-7; D perhaps matches TRBD1 (6 bases). Trimming pared 2 bases from V and 9 bases from J, leaving 20 bases between. This CDR3 spans 15 amino acids. Per germline, CDR1 SGHDN and CDR2 FVKESK.

This clonotype has a count of ten or more. The chain carries TRBV20-1 and TRBJ2-5; D tentatively fits TRBD1 or TRBD2 (6 bases each). This CDR3 has 13 residues. The V gene's germline CDR1 is DFQATT and CDR2 SNEGSKA (reference sequence). The CDR3 here is CRALQGGQETQYF. In DNA form, the CDR3 reads TGCAGGGCCCTACAGGGAGGTCAAGAGACCCAGTACTTC.

This clonotype was counted a few times. The chain carries TRBV12-3 or TRBV12-4 and TRBJ1-2, with D unresolved. The V gene lost 6 bases and the J gene lost 4 bases, with 15 bases spanning the gap. CDR3 length: 14 amino acids. CDR3 sequence: CASSPSAGIYGYTF. DNA for the CDR3: TGTGCCAGCAGCCCGAGCGCGGGCATCTATGGCTACACCTTC.

This clonotype came up a few times. The V and J genes are TRBV15 and TRBJ2-7, with D possibly being TRBD1 (5 bases). Germline V gene data show CDR1 as LNHNV and CDR2 as YYDKDF (reference sequence). The V end was cut by 3 bases, the J end by 0 bases, with 15 bases between. The CDR3 has 16 residues. The CDR3 region has the DNA TGTGCCACCAGCAGGGATTTGACAGCTTCCTCCTACGAGCAGTACTTC. Translated, it gives CATSRDLTASSYEQYF.

The V call is TRBV20-1, the J call TRBJ1-3, with a tentative D call TRBD1 (6 bases). Germline loops: CDR1 DFQATT, CDR2 SNEGSKA (reference sequence). CDR3 length equals 14 residues. V lost 1 base and J lost 7, with 14 bases in between. The chain's CDR3 is CSARGGTKDNTIYF. In nucleotides, the CDR3 is TGCAGTGCTAGAGGCGGGACAAAAGACAACACCATATATTTT.

This clonotype has more than one count but fewer than ten. The rearrangement joins TRBV20-1 to TRBJ2-3; TRBD2 matches 8 bases. V lost 1 base, J lost 3 bases, and 3 bases stayed unmatched. Germline lookup yields CDR1 DFQATT and CDR2 SNEGSKA (reference sequence). The CDR3 extends over 14 amino acids. The CDR3 here is CSARGPGGTDTQYF. The CDR3, as DNA: TGCAGTGCTAGAGGACCGGGGGGGACAGATACGCAGTATTTT.

The sample holds a few counts of this clonotype. This chain joins TRBV3-1 and TRBJ2-1; 10 bases agree with TRBD2. This CDR3 region has 15 residues. The ends lost 6 bases at V and 4 bases at J; junction bases unmatched: 6. Germline values: CDR1 LGHDT, CDR2 YNNKEL (reference sequence). CDR3: CASRPSGGTYNEQFF. Here the CDR3 DNA reads TGTGCCAGCAGACCTAGCGGGGGAACTTACAATGAGCAGTTCTTC.

This clonotype was found a few times. V usage is TRBV12-3 or TRBV12-4 and J usage is TRBJ1-5, with no clear D. The CDR3 loop spans 13 amino acids. Trimming removed 7 bases from V and 3 bases from J, with 10 bases in between. The CDR3 reads CASTQSLNQPQHF. Written as DNA, the CDR3 is TGTGCCAGCACGCAATCCCTCAATCAGCCCCAGCATTTT.

This clonotype was seen only a few times. V gene TRBV6-2 or TRBV6-3 combines with J gene TRBJ2-5; D may be TRBD1 (5 bases). V lost 8 bases to trimming and J lost 0 bases, with 10 bases between them. CDR1 and CDR2 (germline): MNHEY, SVGEGT. The CDR3 length is 13 residues. The CDR3 loop is CASQKGYQETQYF. CDR3 DNA: TGTGCCAGCCAAAAGGGGTACCAAGAGACCCAGTACTTC.